What follows are 16 T cell receptor beta chains derived from one specimen sequenced in a study of T-cell memory formation after mild COVID-19. TCRdb re-derived calls from the 5' RACE reads in MiXCR, one entry per CDR3 protein. Of roughly 100,000 distinct CDR3 sequences detected, over 15% appear once; the ten largest clones hold less than 35%. The sequencing sample was made of PBMCs or a T cell subset sorted from them (not recorded which). The receptors derive from an adult woman who had mild COVID-19 (a few samples of this study predate the infection). Cell type and time point are not known.

The J gene is TRBJ2-2, the V gene TRBV29-1, with a possible D match to TRBD2 (6 bases). The V gene's germline CDR1 is SQVTM and CDR2 ANQGSEA. Trimming left V 7 bases short and J 3 bases short, with 12 bases between. The CDR3 has 13 residues. CDR3 loop: CSGWDWDTGELFF. DNA of the CDR3: TGCAGCGGTTGGGACTGGGACACCGGGGAGCTGTTTTTT.

The count of this clonotype is one. The chain combines TRBV7-8 with TRBJ2-7; D not certain. The germline CDR1 and CDR2 sequences are SGHVS and FQNEAQ. V lost 8 bases and J lost 5, with 13 bases in between. The CDR3 spans 12 residues. In nucleotides, the CDR3 is TGTGCCAGCGGTTCCCCGGTGAACGAGCAGTACTTC. Its protein product is CASGSPVNEQYF.

This clonotype was seen at least ten times. The chain couples TRBV19 to TRBJ1-2; no clear D. This CDR3 is 12 amino acids long. The V end was cut by 5 bases, the J end by 8 bases, with 12 bases between. CDR1 LNHDA and CDR2 SQIVND come from the germline V gene (reference sequence). Here the CDR3 reads CASSSDGSGYTF. CDR3 nucleotides: TGTGCCAGTAGTTCGGACGGTTCCGGCTACACCTTC.

This rearrangement joins TRBV12-3 or TRBV12-4 to TRBJ1-1, with D possibly TRBD1 on 6 matching bases. Trimming shortened V by 3 bases and J by 9 bases, and 8 bases separated the two germline ends. The CDR3 runs to 11 residues. Written as DNA, the CDR3 is TGTGCCAGCAGTTTCGGGGGGCAAGCTTTCTTT. This sequence encodes CASSFGGQAFF.

A few counts support this clonotype. This chain uses TRBV2 with TRBJ1-2; 7 bases agree with TRBD1. Germline V lookup: CDR1 SNHLY, CDR2 FYNNEI. There are 14 residues in the CDR3. J gave up 5 bases and V 7 bases, and 10 bases lay outside the gene matches. Here the CDR3 reads CASTTTGNVYGYTF. The CDR3 coding sequence is TGTGCCAGCACCACGACAGGGAACGTGTATGGCTACACCTTC. The full variable domain, completed using reference TRBV2 and TRBJ1-2, is EPEVTQTPSHQVTQMGQEVILRCVPISNHLYFYWYRQILGQKVEFLVSFYNNEISEKSEIFDDQFSVERPDGSNFTLKIRSTKLEDSAMYFCASTTTGNVYGYTFGSGTRLTVV.

This clonotype was found a few times. The CDR3 DNA follows: TGTGCCAGCAGCTCCCGGGACAGGGGCATGAACACTGAAGCTTTCTTT. Residues: CASSSRDRGMNTEAFF. The V and J genes are TRBV7-9 and TRBJ1-1; 10 positions agree with TRBD1. Unmatched junction bases numbered 5, after V lost 4 bases and J lost 0 bases. The CDR3 has 16 amino acids. Germline V lookup: CDR1 SEHNR, CDR2 FQNEAQ (reference sequence).

The chain couples TRBV29-1 to TRBJ1-1; D ambiguous. Germline CDR1 SQVTM, CDR2 ANQGSEA. The CDR3 covers 13 residues. The V end was cut by 3 bases, the J end by 4 bases, with 12 bases between. The CDR3 DNA sequence: TGCAGCGTTGACGACGGGAGGTTCACTGAAGCTTTCTTT. Translating gives CSVDDGRFTEAFF.

The rearrangement joins TRBV20-1 to TRBJ1-1, with D uncertain. This CDR3 has 12 amino acids. The V gene's germline CDR1 is DFQATT and CDR2 SNEGSKA (reference sequence). The germline V and J ends were trimmed by 6 bases and 1 base, with 9 bases remaining between them. The CDR3 DNA reads TGCAGTGCCAAGGGTCGGAACACTGAAGCTTTCTTT. Translated, it gives CSAKGRNTEAFF.

This clonotype was detected ten times or more. CDR3 in amino acids: CASSQRTGGLDTQYF. For the CDR3, the DNA is TGCGCCAGCAGCCAAAGGACAGGGGGTTTGGATACGCAGTATTTT. The J gene is TRBJ2-3, the V gene TRBV4-3, with 10 positions matching TRBD1. V was clipped by 2 bases and J by 6 bases; unmatched bases: 5. The germline CDR1 and CDR2 sequences are LGHNA and YSLEER. CDR3 length: 15 residues.

This clonotype was detected a few times. The rearrangement joins TRBV4-1 to TRBJ2-2; 7 bases are shared with TRBD2. With V trimmed by 0 bases and J by 5 bases, 9 bases remained unmatched. Germline values: CDR1 MGHRA, CDR2 YSYEKL. The CDR3 has 17 amino acids. CDR3: CASSQDLTGGVTGELFF. DNA for the CDR3: TGCGCCAGCAGCCAAGATCTCACGGGGGGAGTAACCGGGGAGCTGTTTTTT.

In its sample, this clonotype was seen many times. The V gene is TRBV7-6, the J gene TRBJ2-5; 11 bases map to TRBD2. The CDR3 totals 16 residues. With V trimmed by 5 bases and J by 11 bases, 16 bases remained unmatched. Germline lookup yields CDR1 SGHVS and CDR2 FNYEAQ. The CDR3 DNA follows: TGTGCCAGCAGCGCCAGGAGTACTAGCGGGGGTGAAGGGCAGTACTTC. Protein: CASSARSTSGGEGQYF.

This clonotype was detected a few times. The V and J genes are TRBV9 and TRBJ2-1; 13 nucleotides align to TRBD2. The germline V gene has CDR1 SGDLS and CDR2 YYNGEE. V was pared by 3 bases and J by 10 bases, with 7 bases of the junction left unmatched. The CDR3 has 15 residues. CDR3 DNA sequence: TGTGCCAGCAGCGAGACGACTAGCGGGAGGTGGGAGCAGTTCTTC. This gives the protein CASSETTSGRWEQFF. The whole variable domain, filled in from reference TRBV9 and TRBJ2-1, reads DSGVTQTPKHLITATGQRVTLRCSPRSGDLSVYWYQQSLDQGLQFLIQYYNGEERAKGNILERFSAQQFPDLHSELNLSSLELGDSALYFCASSETTSGRWEQFFGPGTRLTVL.

The V call is TRBV25-1, the J call TRBJ1-2; no reliable D call. V was cut by 2 bases and J by 4 bases, with 8 bases left in between. Germline V gene lookup returns CDR1 MGHDK and CDR2 SYGVNS. The CDR3 spans 13 residues. The chain's CDR3 is CASSEGHFYGYTF. The CDR3 nucleotides read TGTGCCAGCAGTGAAGGGCACTTCTATGGCTACACCTTC.

The chain employs TRBV28 and TRBJ2-3; D is unclear. Germline CDR1 is MDHEN and CDR2 is SYDVKM. The CDR3 contains 15 residues. V was shortened by 8 bases and J by 0 bases, with 15 bases between the two germline ends. CDR3 in DNA: TGTGCCAGCCGGCTTGATGACATAAGCACAGATACGCAGTATTTT. As protein: CASRLDDISTDTQYF.

This clonotype was picked up a small number of times. The chain links TRBV9 to TRBJ1-2; D gene uncertain. CDR3 length: 15 amino acids. CDR1 and CDR2 from the germline V gene are SGDLS and YYNGEE. Trimming stripped 0 bases from V and 8 bases from J, with 17 bases between. The CDR3 region is CASSVGGSLARGYTF. In DNA, the CDR3 is TGTGCCAGCAGCGTAGGTGGGTCCCTGGCCCGGGGCTACACCTTC. Drawing the rest from reference TRBV9 and TRBJ1-2, the complete variable domain is DSGVTQTPKHLITATGQRVTLRCSPRSGDLSVYWYQQSLDQGLQFLIQYYNGEERAKGNILERFSAQQFPDLHSELNLSSLELGDSALYFCASSVGGSLARGYTFGSGTRLTVV.

This chain's CDR3 is CASSPRTGGGTDTQYF. Written as DNA, the CDR3 is TGTGCCAGCAGCCCTAGGACAGGGGGCGGGACAGATACGCAGTATTTT. The chain employs TRBV9 and TRBJ2-3; 11 nucleotides line up with TRBD1. Germline V CDR1 and CDR2: SGDLS, YYNGEE. This CDR3 has 16 residues. V was pared by 4 bases and J by 3 bases, with 7 bases of the junction left unmatched. Full variable domain (outside the CDR3, taken from reference TRBV9 and TRBJ2-3): DSGVTQTPKHLITATGQRVTLRCSPRSGDLSVYWYQQSLDQGLQFLIQYYNGEERAKGNILERFSAQQFPDLHSELNLSSLELGDSALYFCASSPRTGGGTDTQYFGPGTRLTVL.